Detailed here is one TCR beta chain. Its target is unknown. With 2 bases clipped from V and 3 bases from J, the junction kept 5 bases outside the gene matches. The CDR3 loop spans 16 amino acids. CDR1 and CDR2 (germline): LGHNA, YSLEER. This specimen belongs to a study of T cells after yellow fever vaccination. Study-wide findings and caveats: A weaker but faster secondary response was observed, peaking on day 5 versus 15.

From the 5' RACE reads, TCRdb called clonotypes with MiXCR, one entry per CDR3 protein. The sample lists under 350,000 distinct CDR3 sequences, approximately 4% seen once, with around 23% in the top ten. The chain employs TRBV4-3 and TRBJ1-2, with TRBD1 matching over 11 bases. The clonotype was recovered from a young man who received the YFV17D yellow fever vaccine. Material: PBMCs, obtained 5 days after the yellow fever booster vaccination. The CDR3 nucleotides read TGCGCCAGCAGCCAACGGACAGGGGGCGTCTACTATGGCTACACCTTC. This translates into CASSQRTGGVYYGYTF.